The 24 T cell receptor beta chains listed next were all sequenced from one sample in a study of OX40 agonist ivuxolimab in advanced cancers. Using immunoSEQ multiplex PCR, the repertoire was profiled, and TCRdb retains in-frame clones only, with some absent. Among roughly 73,000 clones, around 82% were seen once, and the ten largest hold roughly 2.1%. The sequenced sample was CD4+ or CD8+ T cells sorted from blood, obtained in a trial of the OX40 agonist ivuxolimab. The receptors shown here come from an adult with an advanced solid tumor such as melanoma, head and neck, liver or kidney cancer.

V is TRBV7-2 and J is TRBJ1-4, with D maybe TRBD1 (6 bases). Trimming shortened V by 2 bases and J by 5 bases, and 12 bases separated the two germline ends. The CDR3 contains 15 residues. Germline V gene sequence: CDR1 SGHTA, CDR2 FQGNSA. DNA of the CDR3: TGTGCCAGCAGCTTATCTCCGGGACAAAATGAAAAACTGTTTTTT. The encoded protein is CASSLSPGQNEKLFF.

The chain recombines TRBV5-4 with TRBJ1-5, with D hard to call. CDR1 is SGHNT, CDR2 YYREEE, per germline (reference sequence). This CDR3 comprises 12 residues. V lost 9 bases, J lost 4 bases, and 11 bases lay in between. The CDR3 nucleotides are TGTGCCACTAGTACGGGGAATCAGCCCCAGCATTTT. It codes for CATSTGNQPQHF.

CDR3 residues: CASSLPPGPPNEKLFF. Here the CDR3 DNA reads TGTGCCAGCAGTCTACCCCCAGGGCCGCCTAATGAAAAACTGTTTTTT. J is TRBJ1-4 and V is TRBV28; D perhaps matches TRBD1 (5 bases). This CDR3 has 16 amino acids. Trimming cost V 5 bases and J 3 bases, with 16 bases left between them. CDR1 is MDHEN and CDR2 is SYDVKM in the germline V gene.

CDR3 nucleotide sequence: TGTGCCAGCGCACCAAACTTGGACCTCTCCTACGAGCAGTACTTC. Translated, it gives CASAPNLDLSYEQYF. J is TRBJ2-7 and V is TRBV9; D not resolved. V lost 7 bases to trimming and J lost 0 bases, with 17 bases between them. Germline V gene data show CDR1 as SGDLS and CDR2 as YYNGEE. The CDR3 length is 15 residues.

The chain employs TRBV27 and TRBJ1-2; unclear D gene. V was shortened by 5 bases and J by 3 bases, with 16 bases between the two germline ends. The CDR3 has 15 residues. CDR1 is MNHEY, CDR2 SMNVEV, per germline (reference sequence). The CDR3 nucleotides read TGTGCCAGCAGTGAGAGACCCCGAAAAGACTATGGCTACACCTTC. This gives the protein CASSERPRKDYGYTF.

V is TRBV7-2 and J is TRBJ2-1; D is unresolved. The CDR3 covers 15 residues. Trimming took off 6 bases at V and 4 bases at J, with 16 bases between the two ends. Germline V gene data show CDR1 as SGHTA and CDR2 as FQGNSA. This CDR3 is CASSLGLTPYNEQFF. CDR3 DNA sequence: TGTGCCAGCAGTCTGGGCCTGACGCCTTACAATGAGCAGTTCTTC.

J is TRBJ2-3 and V is TRBV6-1, with D possibly matching TRBD2 (5 bases). CDR1 is MNHNS, CDR2 SASEGT, per germline. With 2 bases removed from V and 6 bases from J, the gap between germline ends came to 15 bases. There are 15 residues in the CDR3. The CDR3 DNA is TGTGCCAGCAGTGAACAGGATCGAAGCGGCGATACGCAGTATTTT. Its translation: CASSEQDRSGDTQYF.

The table lists this clone with a few counts. The rearrangement links TRBV18 to TRBJ1-1; no firm D call. Germline loops: CDR1 KGHSH, CDR2 LQKENI. The V gene lost 3 bases and the J gene lost 5 bases, with 4 bases spanning the gap. CDR3 length: 11 residues. The CDR3 bases are TGTGCCAGCTCACCTAAGACTGAAGCTTTCTTT. Protein product: CASSPKTEAFF.

V gene TRBV28 combines with J gene TRBJ2-5; the match to TRBD1 covers 7 bases. Germline V gives CDR1 MDHEN, CDR2 SYDVKM. The ends lost 6 bases at V and 7 bases at J; junction bases unmatched: 11. There are 14 residues in the CDR3. This CDR3 reads CASSLGAGGWTQYF. The CDR3 bases are TGTGCCAGCAGCTTAGGGGCAGGGGGTTGGACCCAGTACTTC. The full variable domain, in which reference TRBV28 and TRBJ2-5 provide the parts outside the CDR3, is DVKVTQSSRYLVKRTGEKVFLECVQDMDHENMFWYRQDPGLGLRLIYFSYDVKMKEKGDIPEGYSVSREKKERFSLILESASTNQTSMYLCASSLGAGGWTQYFGPGTRLLVL.

CDR3: CAWSPRGLGGYTF. CDR3 in DNA: TGTGCCTGGAGTCCTCGAGGGCTTGGTGGCTACACCTTC. The gene calls are TRBV30 and TRBJ1-2; the D is unclear. Trimming shortened V by 2 bases and J by 7 bases, and 14 bases separated the two germline ends. Germline V gene data show CDR1 as GTSNPN and CDR2 as SVGIG (reference sequence). The CDR3 loop spans 13 amino acids.

J is TRBJ1-5 and V is TRBV10-3; D gene unclear. Germline CDR1 is ENHRY and CDR2 is SYGVKD. The CDR3 has 13 residues. With 0 bases removed from V and 7 bases from J, the gap between germline ends came to 7 bases. The CDR3 region has the DNA TGTGCCATCAGTGAGTCCCCAGGACAGCCCCAGCATTTT. This encodes CAISESPGQPQHF.

The chain employs TRBV13 and TRBJ2-3; D perhaps matches TRBD2 (5 bases). Germline V gene lookup returns CDR1 PRHDT and CDR2 FYEKMQ (reference sequence). Trimming took 5 bases from V and 2 from J, leaving 20 bases between them. The CDR3 covers 17 residues. CDR3 coding DNA: TGTGCCAGCAGCCCCCCCCGACTACCTACCCCCACAGATACGCAGTATTTT. Its translation is CASSPPRLPTPTDTQYF.

CDR3 in DNA: TGTGCCAGCACTTGGGACAGGGTTGGCTACACCTTC. Translation: CASTWDRVGYTF. The chain uses TRBV5-4 and TRBJ1-2; TRBD1 matches 9 bases. The germline V gene encodes CDR1 SGHNT and CDR2 YYREEE (reference sequence). Trimming cost V 6 bases and J 7 bases; bases outside gene matches: 4. The CDR3 contains 12 residues.

V is TRBV6-5 and J is TRBJ1-1; 9 nucleotides align to TRBD1. CDR3 size: 16 residues. Germline V gene sequence: CDR1 MNHEY, CDR2 SVGAGI. V dropped 0 bases and J dropped 7; count of bases not matched to a gene: 9. CDR3 nucleotide sequence: TGTGCCAGCAGTTACTCGCCTACAGGGGGCAAAATTGAAGCTTTCTTT. Translated, it gives CASSYSPTGGKIEAFF.

The V call is TRBV19, the J call TRBJ2-6; the D gene is possibly TRBD1 (5 bases). Germline V gives CDR1 LNHDA, CDR2 SQIVND (reference sequence). The length of the CDR3 is 19 residues. The V gene lost 1 base and the J gene lost 0 bases, with 16 bases spanning the gap. The CDR3, as DNA: TGTGCCAGTAGTATAGGCAGTATACAGGTCCTCTCTGGGGCCAACGTCCTGACTTTC. Translating gives CASSIGSIQVLSGANVLTF.

This clone came up a few times. This chain links TRBV15 with TRBJ2-7; 7 nucleotides agree with TRBD1. The ends lost 1 base at V and 6 bases at J; junction bases unmatched: 3. The CDR3 sequence is 13 residues long. The germline gives CDR1 LNHNV, CDR2 YYDKDF (reference sequence). CDR3 amino acids: CATSRGTGGEQYF. Written as DNA, the CDR3 is TGTGCCACCAGCAGAGGGACAGGTGGCGAGCAGTACTTC.

The chain employs TRBV28 and TRBJ2-5; no clear D gene. This CDR3 has 13 residues. The V and J ends lost 4 bases and 5 bases respectively, with 11 bases between them. Germline loops: CDR1 MDHEN, CDR2 SYDVKM. CDR3 sequence (DNA): TGTGCCAGCAGTTCCCTTTCCGTGGAGACCCAGTACTTC. Translation gives CASSSLSVETQYF.

V usage is TRBV19 and J usage is TRBJ1-2, with D tentatively TRBD1 (6 bases). V dropped 8 bases and J dropped 1 base, with 20 bases sitting between them. This CDR3 contains 16 residues. CDR1 and CDR2 from the germline V gene are LNHDA and SQIVND (reference sequence). The CDR3, as DNA: TGTGCCAGTGTCGGGGGGGGCCGAGGCCTTAACTATGGCTACACCTTC. Encoded protein: CASVGGGRGLNYGYTF.

J is TRBJ1-5 and V is TRBV7-2; 9 bases align to TRBD1. The germline CDR1 and CDR2 sequences are SGHTA and FQGNSA. V dropped 3 bases and J dropped 4; count of bases not matched to a gene: 1. This CDR3 spans 14 amino acids. For the CDR3, the DNA is TGTGCCAGCAGCTTGACAGGGGGAAATCAGCCCCAGCATTTT. This translates into CASSLTGGNQPQHF.

This clone was observed a single time. CDR3 sequence reads: CASSPRIAGGPVHEQFF. The CDR3 nucleotides are TGTGCCAGCAGCCCTCGTATAGCGGGGGGTCCGGTGCATGAGCAGTTCTTC. The V gene is TRBV7-7, the J gene TRBJ2-1; 10 positions agree with TRBD2. CDR3 length: 17 residues. Germline CDR1 is SSHAT and CDR2 is FNYEAQ (reference sequence). The V segment lost 5 bases and the J segment 8 bases; nucleotides outside the gene matches: 15.

The chain employs TRBV18 and TRBJ2-5; D is possibly TRBD1 (6 bases). The CDR3 covers 14 residues. V was pared by 1 base and J by 0 bases, with 6 bases between. Germline V gene lookup returns CDR1 KGHSH and CDR2 LQKENI. CDR3 protein: CASSPRQDQETQYF. DNA of the CDR3: TGTGCCAGCTCACCACGACAGGACCAAGAGACCCAGTACTTC.

The chain is built from TRBV25-1 and TRBJ2-5; D perhaps matches TRBD2 (6 bases). V was shortened by 3 bases and J by 4 bases, with 9 bases between the two germline ends. The CDR3 runs 13 residues. Germline V CDR1 and CDR2: MGHDK, SYGVNS. The CDR3 loop is CASSDLGGETQYF. In DNA form, the CDR3 reads TGTGCCAGCAGTGATTTGGGGGGAGAGACCCAGTACTTC.

This clone was seen a handful of times. The chain has TRBV30 and TRBJ2-1, with 7 positions matching TRBD2. Germline V gene lookup returns CDR1 GTSNPN and CDR2 SVGIG (reference sequence). The junction had 8 bases not matched to a gene; V was cut back by 2 bases and J by 4 bases. CDR3 length: 15 amino acids. Written as DNA, the CDR3 is TGTGCCTGGAGTCTAGCGGTTGGGGCTTACAATGAGCAGTTCTTC. Translation: CAWSLAVGAYNEQFF.

This sequence joins TRBV28 and TRBJ1-5; D might be TRBD1 (5 bases). Trimming pared 4 bases from V and 1 base from J, leaving 8 bases between. CDR3 size: 14 residues. Germline CDR1 and CDR2: MDHEN and SYDVKM. CDR3 in amino acids: CASSSQGSNQPQHF. The DNA for the CDR3 is TGTGCCAGCAGTTCTCAGGGAAGCAATCAGCCCCAGCATTTT.